Below are 9 T cell receptor beta chains sequenced from a single sample in a study of blood T cell repertoires in COVID-19. Clones were sequenced by immunoSEQ multiplex PCR, and TCRdb holds only the in-frame ones, with some missing. Among 250,000 to 350,000 clones listed, 75% to 90% were seen once. Material for sequencing was peripheral blood. The receptor set was obtained from an older woman with acute or convalescent COVID-19.

This chain joins TRBV27 and TRBJ1-5, with a possible D match to TRBD1 (5 bases). This CDR3 has 16 residues. V lost 0 bases and J 4 bases, leaving 13 bases between the germline ends. Germline V gives CDR1 MNHEY, CDR2 SMNVEV (reference sequence). The CDR3 here is CASSLSGGRVNQPQHF. CDR3 DNA sequence: TGTGCCAGCAGTTTATCCGGGGGGAGGGTAAATCAGCCCCAGCATTTT.

This chain links TRBV7-3 with TRBJ2-1; 8 nucleotides match TRBD2. V lost 1 base and J lost 8; bases outside the gene matches: 10. From germline, CDR1 is SGHTA and CDR2 FQGTGA. The CDR3 consists of 16 residues. The CDR3 spells CASSLSVREVVDEQFF. The CDR3 DNA reads TGTGCCAGCAGCTTAAGCGTGCGGGAGGTTGTTGATGAGCAGTTCTTC.

In this sample, this clone turned up a few times. This sequence joins TRBV5-1 and TRBJ2-3, with 8 bases lining up with TRBD2. From germline, CDR1 is SGHRS and CDR2 YFSETQ. Unmatched junction bases numbered 7, after V lost 4 bases and J lost 6 bases. CDR3 length: 14 amino acids. CDR3 sequence: CASSVTTSGDTQYF. In DNA form, the CDR3 reads TGCGCCAGCAGCGTGACCACTAGCGGCGATACGCAGTATTTT.

V and J are TRBV5-1 and TRBJ1-1; TRBD1 is a possible D gene (5 bases). Trimming took off 1 base at V and 7 bases at J, with 11 bases between the two ends. The CDR3 contains 13 residues. Germline CDR1 is SGHRS and CDR2 is YFSETQ. The CDR3 reads CASSLPGQGEAFF. DNA of the CDR3: TGCGCCAGCAGCTTGCCTGGGCAGGGTGAAGCTTTCTTT. The entire variable domain, with the rest obtained from reference TRBV5-1 and TRBJ1-1, is as follows: KAGVTQTPRYLIKTRGQQVTLSCSPISGHRSVSWYQQTPGQGLQFLFEYFSETQRNKGNFPGRFSGRQFSNSRSEMNVSTLELGDSALYLCASSLPGQGEAFFGQGTRLTVV.

The chain joins TRBV7-2 to TRBJ2-7; D may be TRBD2 (6 bases). The germline V gene has CDR1 SGHTA and CDR2 FQGNSA. This CDR3 is 15 amino acids long. Deletions cut 7 bases from V and 0 bases from J, with 16 bases between. CDR3 sequence (DNA): TGTGCCAGCACCCGGGCGGGGTTACCCTCCTACGAGCAGTACTTC. It encodes CASTRAGLPSYEQYF.

Turning to this clone: Other DNA sequences within the sample encode an identical CDR3. The rearrangement joins TRBV28 to TRBJ1-5; 10 positions agree with TRBD1. J lost 2 bases, V lost 5 bases, and 3 bases had no gene match. Germline assignment: CDR1 MDHEN and CDR2 SYDVKM. This CDR3 is 15 amino acids long. CDR3 loop: CASSRTGGGNQPQHF. Written as DNA, the CDR3 is TGTGCCAGCAGTCGGACAGGGGGAGGCAATCAGCCCCAGCATTTT.

This sequence joins TRBV7-8 and TRBJ2-1; 10 bases align to TRBD2. The germline V gene encodes CDR1 SGHVS and CDR2 FQNEAQ. The CDR3 spans 17 residues. Losses at the gene ends were 5 bases for V and 9 bases for J; bases not matched to a gene: 16. The CDR3 DNA is TGTGCCAGCAGCAGCAGCAGGAGCGGGGGGGCTCTGGGTGAGCAGTTCTTC. Residues: CASSSSRSGGALGEQFF.

This clone came up a few times. The chain is built from TRBV2 and TRBJ1-6; D unresolved. Germline lookup yields CDR1 SNHLY and CDR2 FYNNEI. The ends were cut back, 6 bases at V and 4 bases at J, with 16 bases in the middle. The CDR3 extends over 16 amino acids. This CDR3 reads CASRGSGRSYNSPLHF. Written as DNA, the CDR3 is TGTGCCAGCAGAGGGAGTGGACGGAGTTATAATTCACCCCTCCACTTT.

The chain is built from TRBV7-3 and TRBJ2-3, with D uncertain. The germline gives CDR1 SGHTA, CDR2 FQGTGA. The CDR3 is 14 amino acids. Trimming shortened V by 1 base and J by 2 bases, and 7 bases separated the two germline ends. CDR3 sequence (DNA): TGTGCCAGCAGCTTAATGGGCCTCACAGATACGCAGTATTTT. Its protein product is CASSLMGLTDTQYF.